Listed below are T cell receptor beta chains from one sample, sequenced in a study of CD8+ T cells in alopecia areata. Clones were sequenced by immunoSEQ multiplex PCR, and TCRdb holds only the in-frame ones, with some missing. The data show 55,000 to 75,000 clones, roughly half seen once. The sample consisted of CD8+ T cells sorted from blood, taken at week 0. Source of these receptors: a human donor with alopecia areata. Both conserved end residues are part of each CDR3. D genes are given only for firm matches. Size is omitted from some rows. Given values are once, few, many or a class for expanded clones.

-	-	TRBV19	TRBJ2-7	TGTGCCAGTAGTATACTGGTAGCGGAGTCCTACGAGCAGTACTTC	CASSILVAESYEQYF
TRBD1	-	TRBV29-1	TRBJ2-7	TGCAGCGTTGGCTTCCCAGGGGGATACGAGCAGTACTTC	CSVGFPGGYEQYF
TRBD1	few	TRBV9	TRBJ2-3	TGTGCCAGCAGCGTAGCGTTATTTAGGGACAGTAGCACAGATACGCAGTATTTT	CASSVALFRDSSTDTQYF
TRBD2	-	TRBV5-1	TRBJ2-7	TGCGCCAGCAGCTTGGCTTGGACTAGCTACGAGCAGTACTTC	CASSLAWTSYEQYF
-	-	TRBV30	TRBJ1-2	TGTGCCTTATCAATGGACAGTGCGACTAACTATGGCTACACCTTC	CALSMDSATNYGYTF
-	-	TRBV30	TRBJ2-7	TGTGCCTGGAGTCTTTCCGGGACACGCTACGAGCAGTACTTC	CAWSLSGTRYEQYF
TRBD1	-	TRBV27	TRBJ1-1	TGTGCCAGCACTCTGACAGGGGCTATGAACACTGAAGCTTTCTTT	CASTLTGAMNTEAFF
TRBD2	-	TRBV7-6	TRBJ2-3	TGTGCCAGCAGCCCCCTAGCGGGAGGATCCACAGATACGCAGTATTTT	CASSPLAGGSTDTQYF
-	-	TRBV7-9	TRBJ1-5	TGTGCCAGCAGCTTGGGCGGGACTGTGGGTCAGCCCCAGCATTTT	CASSLGGTVGQPQHF
-	few	TRBV6-1	TRBJ2-7	TGTGCCAGCATAACAGGAGCCTCCTTTTACGAGCAGTACTTC	CASITGASFYEQYF
TRBD2	few	TRBV15	TRBJ2-3	TGTGCCACCAGCAGAGATCGGGCTAGCGGGAGTACAGATACGCAGTATTTT	CATSRDRASGSTDTQYF
TRBD2	few	TRBV4-3	TRBJ2-7	TGCGCCAGCAGCCCCTCACTAGCGGGAGGCTACGAGCAGTACTTC	CASSPSLAGGYEQYF
-	-	TRBV30	TRBJ2-7	TGTGCCTGGATATCCCAGAAGACCTCCTACGAGCAGTACTTC	CAWISQKTSYEQYF
-	-	TRBV29-1	TRBJ2-2	TGCAGCGTACTCATGTCGAACACCGGGGAGCTGTTTTTT	CSVLMSNTGELFF
-	-	TRBV7-6	TRBJ2-7	TGTGCCAGCAGTCCAGGGCGCGGGCGTGAGCAGTACTTC	CASSPGRGREQYF
-	-	TRBV27	TRBJ2-7	TGTGCCAGCAGTTTCCAGGGGACCTACGAGCAGTACTTC	CASSFQGTYEQYF
-	-	TRBV30	TRBJ2-2	TGTGCCTGGTCCAATTCTATCGTAGGCACCGGGGAGCTGTTTTTT	CAWSNSIVGTGELFF
-	-	TRBV29-1	TRBJ2-1	TGCAGCGTTGAAGCTGGGTGGAGGGCCGCCTACAATGAGCAGTTCTTC	CSVEAGWRAAYNEQFF
-	-	TRBV9	TRBJ2-5	TGTGCCAGCAGCGACGGGACGGAAGAGACCCAGTACTTC	CASSDGTEETQYF
TRBD1	-	TRBV4-1	TRBJ2-5	TGCGCCAGCAGCCAAGGTCAGGACAGGGGGCGAGAGACCCAGTACTTC	CASSQGQDRGRETQYF
-	few	TRBV29-1	TRBJ2-7	TGCAGCGTTGAGGTTCGGGACTACGAGCAGTACTTC	CSVEVRDYEQYF
-	-	TRBV27	TRBJ2-7	TGTGCCAGCAGTTTACGAGGGGGTTACGGCGAGCAGTACTTC	CASSLRGGYGEQYF
-	-	TRBV7-2	TRBJ2-3	TGTGCCAGCAGCTTTAGGGTGTCCACAGATACGCAGTATTTT	CASSFRVSTDTQYF
-	-	TRBV29-1	TRBJ1-1	TGCAGCGTTGTAGACGGTTCGAACACTGAAGCTTTCTTT	CSVVDGSNTEAFF
-	many	TRBV5-6	TRBJ1-5	TGTGCCAGCAGCTTGGATCGCAGCAATCAGCCCCAGCATTTT	CASSLDRSNQPQHF
TRBD1	-	TRBV5-1	TRBJ2-3	TGCGCCAGCAGCACCGGGACAGGGGGATTAGATACGCAGTATTTT	CASSTGTGGLDTQYF
-	-	TRBV11-2	TRBJ1-2	TGTGCCAGCAGATTCGACGAGGATATAGGCTACACCTTC	CASRFDEDIGYTF
-	-	TRBV29-1	TRBJ2-7	TGCAGCGTTGATTTCGGGGACGAGCAGTACTTC	CSVDFGDEQYF
TRBD1	-	TRBV15	TRBJ2-7	TGTGCCACCAGCAGAGATGGCGGACAGGACTTCTACGAGCAGTACTTC	CATSRDGGQDFYEQYF
-	-	TRBV15	TRBJ1-2	TGTGCCACCAGCTCTTCACTTAACTATGGCTACACCTTC	CATSSSLNYGYTF
-	-	TRBV30	TRBJ2-3	TGTGCCTGGAGTGTAACGGGGGCGGCCACAGATACGCAGTATTTT	CAWSVTGAATDTQYF
TRBD1	-	TRBV10-3	TRBJ1-3	TGTGCCATCATGGGGACAGGTGGAAACACCATATATTTT	CAIMGTGGNTIYF
TRBD2	-	TRBV5-1	TRBJ2-3	TGCGCCAGCAGCTTAAGTCTAGCGGAGTCGGATACGCAGTATTTT	CASSLSLAESDTQYF
-	-	TRBV4-3	TRBJ1-2	TGCGCCAGCAGCCCCGGGGACCGCACTAACTATGGCTACACCTTC	CASSPGDRTNYGYTF
TRBD2	many	TRBV2	TRBJ2-7	TGTGCCAGCGGCGGGAGTCGGTACGAGCAGTACTTC	CASGGSRYEQYF
-	few	TRBV19	TRBJ2-1	TGTGCCAGTACCCGCACCCTAGGACGAGAGCAGTTCTTC	CASTRTLGREQFF
TRBD2	-	TRBV27	TRBJ2-6	TGTGCCAGCAGTCCCCTTGGGGGGACTAGCTCTGGGGCCAACGTCCTGACTTTC	CASSPLGGTSSGANVLTF
TRBD1	few	TRBV9	TRBJ2-7	TGTGCCAGCAGCACCAAAGACAGGGGTCGCTACGAGCAGTACTTC	CASSTKDRGRYEQYF
-	few	TRBV29-1	TRBJ2-5	TGCAGCGTTGTTCCTAGCTCGGAGACCCAGTACTTC	CSVVPSSETQYF
-	-	TRBV30	TRBJ2-7	TGTGCCTGGAGTGTTGGAACTCCCTACGAGCAGTACTTC	CAWSVGTPYEQYF
TRBD1	few	TRBV29-1	TRBJ2-5	TGCAGCGTTGACCGGGACAGGGGTGGGGAGACCCAGTACTTC	CSVDRDRGGETQYF
-	once	TRBV29-1	TRBJ2-2	TGCAGCTCGGGTACATACACCGGGGAGCTGTTTTTT	CSSGTYTGELFF
-	-	TRBV7-3	TRBJ2-1	TGTGCCAGCAGCTTAGGCGGCAGTGAGCAGTTCTTC	CASSLGGSEQFF
TRBD1	-	TRBV19	TRBJ1-2	TGTGCCAGTACCTCGGGACAGGCTCTCACTTATGGCTACACCTTC	CASTSGQALTYGYTF
-	-	TRBV29-1	TRBJ2-1	TGCAGCTGGGGGGACGGAATCTACAATGAGCAGTTCTTC	CSWGDGIYNEQFF
-	-	TRBV28	TRBJ2-7	TGTGCCAGCAGTTTTCCGCCGGACCGAATATCCTACGAGCAGTACTTC	CASSFPPDRISYEQYF
TRBD2	few	TRBV11-2	TRBJ2-1	TGTGCCAGCAGCCCCTGGGAGGGGACCTACAATGAGCAGTTCTTC	CASSPWEGTYNEQFF
-	few	TRBV25-1	TRBJ2-5	TGTGCCAGCAGTGGGCCGGCCACCCAAGAGACCCAGTACTTC	CASSGPATQETQYF
-	few	TRBV10-3	TRBJ2-7	TGTGCCATCAGTCCCTATGGAGGCTACCCCTACGAGCAGTACTTC	CAISPYGGYPYEQYF